What follows describes a single T cell receptor beta chain. Antigen specificity is unknown. The CDR3 length is 14 residues. These data come from a study of a mutant IDH1 vaccine in newly diagnosed glioma. As for the study in general: Initiation of the vaccine course occurred 4-6 weeks after radiotherapy alone, or alongside temozolomide cycles. Most patients had received both radiotherapy and temozolomide, the prior options being radiotherapy, temozolomide, or both.

Method: immunoSEQ multiplex PCR; TCRdb's copy keeps in-frame clones and lacks some. Among around 50,000 clones listed, approximately 88% were seen once. Specified time point: week 47, end of study. The vaccine gave 300 ug of a 20-mer mutant IDH1 peptide subcutaneously per dose. Patients came in for eight vaccinations, in weeks 1, 3, 5, 7, 11, 15, 19 and 23. This chain joins TRBV1 and TRBJ2-5; the table's D call TRBD2 went unverified against the DNA. TRBV1 corresponds to a pseudogene. This clonotype was sampled from a woman aged 30 to 39 with glioma. Some clones in this sample may be carry-over from other donors' samples. Sequencing was performed on PBMCs, taken from a glioma patient whose treatment included an IDH1 peptide vaccine. CDR3 coding DNA: TGCACCAGCAGCCAAGAACTATCAGAAGAGACCCAGTACTTC. Its translation: CTSSQELSEETQYF.